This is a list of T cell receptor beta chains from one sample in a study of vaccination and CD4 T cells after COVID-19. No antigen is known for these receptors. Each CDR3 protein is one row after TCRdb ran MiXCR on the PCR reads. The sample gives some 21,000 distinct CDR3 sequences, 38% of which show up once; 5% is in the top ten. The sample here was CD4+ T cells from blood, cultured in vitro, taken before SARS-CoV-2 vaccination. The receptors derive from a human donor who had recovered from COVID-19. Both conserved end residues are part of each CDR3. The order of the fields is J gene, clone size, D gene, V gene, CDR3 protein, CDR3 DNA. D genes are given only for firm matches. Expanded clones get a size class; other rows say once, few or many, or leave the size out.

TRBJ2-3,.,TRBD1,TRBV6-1,CASTEAQGASTQYF,TGTGCCAGCACCGAGGCACAGGGGGCAAGTACGCAGTATTTT
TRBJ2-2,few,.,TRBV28,CASRATGTGELFF,TGTGCCAGCAGGGCGACCGGGACCGGGGAGCTGTTTTTT
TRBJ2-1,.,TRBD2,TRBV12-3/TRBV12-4,CASSKTLAGGRNEQFF,TGTGCCAGCAGCAAAACACTAGCGGGAGGGAGGAATGAGCAGTTCTTC
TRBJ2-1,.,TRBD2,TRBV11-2,CASSISGSLIEQFF,TGTGCCAGCAGCATTAGCGGGAGCCTTATTGAGCAGTTCTTC
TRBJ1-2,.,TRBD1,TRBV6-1,CASLGTGAATSQGYTF,TGTGCCAGCCTCGGGACAGGGGCCGCGACTTCACAGGGCTACACCTTC
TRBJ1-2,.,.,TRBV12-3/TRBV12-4,CASSPPPGGHGYTF,TGTGCCAGCAGCCCTCCCCCGGGGGGCCATGGCTACACCTTC
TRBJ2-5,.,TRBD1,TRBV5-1,CASSGGQGQETQYF,TGCGCCAGCAGCGGAGGACAGGGGCAAGAGACCCAGTACTTC
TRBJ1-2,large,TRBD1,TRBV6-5,CASSYSTGGRGYTF,TGTGCCAGCAGTTACTCGACAGGGGGTAGGGGCTACACCTTC
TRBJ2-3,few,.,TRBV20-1,CSARTGSSTDTQYF,TGCAGTGCTAGGACAGGCTCTAGCACAGATACGCAGTATTTT
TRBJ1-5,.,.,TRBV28,CASSYNQPQHF,TGTGCCAGCAGTTACAATCAGCCCCAGCATTTT
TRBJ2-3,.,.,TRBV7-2,CASSLGVRTDTQYF,TGTGCCAGCAGCTTAGGGGTGCGCACAGATACGCAGTATTTT
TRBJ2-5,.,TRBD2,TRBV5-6,CASSLATSGETQYF,TGTGCCAGCAGCTTGGCGACTAGCGGAGAGACCCAGTACTTC
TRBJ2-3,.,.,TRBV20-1,CSAKDAGAIDTQYF,TGCAGTGCTAAAGATGCGGGGGCAATAGATACGCAGTATTTT
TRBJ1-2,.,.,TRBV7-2,CASSPNAGGYTF,TGTGCCAGCAGTCCTAACGCGGGTGGCTACACCTTC
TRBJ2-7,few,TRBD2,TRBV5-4,CASTPSGRAPHF,TGTGCCAGCACCCCTAGCGGGAGGGCCCCTCACTTC
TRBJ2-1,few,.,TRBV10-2,CASSEVRYGSYNEQFF,TGCGCCAGCAGTGAGGTGCGGTATGGCTCCTACAATGAGCAGTTCTTC
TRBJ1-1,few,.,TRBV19,CASISLGGTEAFF,TGTGCCAGTATTTCTCTCGGCGGCACTGAAGCTTTCTTT
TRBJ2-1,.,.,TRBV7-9,CASSHDGGNNEQFF,TGTGCCAGCAGCCACGATGGGGGGAACAATGAGCAGTTCTTC
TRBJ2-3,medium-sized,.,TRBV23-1,CASSHGRYTDTQYF,TGCGCCAGCAGTCATGGACGTTACACAGATACGCAGTATTTT
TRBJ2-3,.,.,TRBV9,CASSVAPGPVKDTQYF,TGTGCCAGCAGCGTAGCTCCAGGGCCAGTAAAGGATACGCAGTATTTT
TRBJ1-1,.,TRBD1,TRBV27,CASSWTGSELGTEAFF,TGTGCCAGCAGTTGGACAGGGTCAGAATTAGGCACTGAAGCTTTCTTT
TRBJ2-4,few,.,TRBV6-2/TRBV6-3,CARVENIQYF,TGTGCCAGAGTAGAAAACATTCAGTACTTC
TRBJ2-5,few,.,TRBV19,CASSEGGGETQYF,TGTGCCAGTAGTGAGGGGGGCGGCGAGACCCAGTACTTC